The rows below give T cell receptor beta chains drawn from one sample of a study of T cell responses to AZD1222 COVID-19 vaccine. This table comes from immunoSEQ multiplex PCR, and its TCRdb copy is limited to in-frame clones, with some not included. The table lists around 130,000 clones, about 90% of them singletons. The source was peripheral blood, collected 28 days after the second dose of the MenACWY control vaccine. The receptors come from an adult who received the MenACWY meningococcal vaccine as a control. Each CDR3 is given with its conserved first and last residue. Each record gives: CDR3 length, V gene, clone size, J gene, D gene, CDR3 protein, CDR3 DNA. The D gene is left open where the match is weak. Some rows mark clone size as missing; the rest say once, few, many or name a class of expanded clone.

>14|TRBV10-1|NA|TRBJ2-2|NA
CASSELGNTGELFF
TGCGCCAGCAGTGAGTTGGGGAACACCGGGGAGCTGTTTTTT
>13|TRBV7-9|NA|TRBJ2-1|NA
CASSLAADNEQFF
TGTGCCAGCAGCTTAGCGGCTGACAATGAGCAGTTCTTC
>14|TRBV2|NA|TRBJ1-5|NA
CASSAGGAGQPQHF
TGTGCCAGCAGTGCTGGAGGGGCTGGGCAGCCCCAGCATTTT
>15|TRBV5-1|NA|TRBJ2-3|TRBD2
CASSTLAGSTDTQYF
TGCGCCAGCAGCACCCTAGCGGGGAGCACAGATACGCAGTATTTT
>15|TRBV5-1|NA|TRBJ2-3|NA
CASSLGQAFPDTQYF
TGCGCCAGCAGCTTGGGACAGGCTTTCCCAGATACGCAGTATTTT
>14|TRBV6-2/TRBV6-3|NA|TRBJ1-4|NA
CASSSGREGEKLFF
TGTGCCAGCAGTTCTGGACGGGAGGGTGAAAAACTGTTTTTT
>14|TRBV7-9|NA|TRBJ2-7|TRBD2
CASSSGLAERGQYF
TGTGCCAGCAGCTCCGGACTAGCGGAGCGTGGGCAGTACTTC
>14|TRBV7-9|NA|TRBJ1-2|TRBD1
CASSFDREEYGYTF
TGTGCCAGCAGCTTTGACAGGGAAGAATATGGCTACACCTTC
>11|TRBV10-3|NA|TRBJ2-2|NA
CATENTGELFF
TGTGCCACTGAAAACACCGGGGAGCTGTTTTTT
>17|TRBV2|NA|TRBJ1-4|NA
CASSEEGRIATNEKLFF
TGTGCCAGCAGTGAAGAGGGCCGGATTGCAACTAATGAAAAACTGTTTTTT
>16|TRBV18|NA|TRBJ1-4|TRBD1
CASSSRGPPTNEKLFF
TGTGCCAGCTCATCAAGGGGGCCGCCAACTAATGAAAAACTGTTTTTT
>13|TRBV10-3|NA|TRBJ2-2|TRBD2
CAISGTSGGELFF
TGTGCCATCAGCGGGACTAGCGGCGGGGAGCTGTTTTTT
>14|TRBV27|NA|TRBJ2-7|TRBD1
CASSSPGQGYEQYF
TGTGCCAGCAGTTCTCCGGGACAGGGCTACGAGCAGTACTTC
>15|TRBV19|NA|TRBJ2-1|NA
CASSIGQGLGNEQFF
TGTGCCAGTAGTATAGGACAGGGACTTGGTAATGAGCAGTTCTTC
>12|TRBV5-1|NA|TRBJ2-5|NA
CASSADQETQYF
TGCGCCAGCAGTGCAGACCAAGAGACCCAGTACTTC
>15|TRBV6-2/TRBV6-3|NA|TRBJ2-1|NA
CASSYAGTPYNEQFF
TGTGCCAGCAGTTACGCGGGAACCCCCTACAATGAGCAGTTCTTC
>15|TRBV28|NA|TRBJ1-4|TRBD1
CASSSGTGPYEKLFF
TGTGCCAGCAGTTCGGGGACAGGACCATATGAAAAACTGTTTTTT
>15|TRBV3-1/TRBV3-2|NA|TRBJ1-5|NA
CASSQVGGRNQPQHF
TGTGCCAGCAGCCAAGTTGGTGGGAGGAATCAGCCCCAGCATTTT
>15|TRBV5-1|few|TRBJ2-2|TRBD1
CASSPGQGSAGELFF
TGCGCCAGCAGCCCTGGACAGGGATCGGCCGGGGAGCTGTTTTTT
>13|TRBV18|NA|TRBJ2-7|TRBD1
CASSRDSQSEQYF
TGTGCCAGCTCACGGGACAGCCAAAGCGAGCAGTACTTC
>16|TRBV5-1|NA|TRBJ2-2|TRBD2
CASSWIAGATTGELFF
TGCGCCAGCAGCTGGATAGCGGGAGCGACCACCGGGGAGCTGTTTTTT
>13|TRBV28|NA|TRBJ1-1|NA
CASNTISGTEAFF
TGTGCCAGCAACACAATATCGGGTACTGAAGCTTTCTTT
>13|TRBV6-6|NA|TRBJ1-1|NA
CASSPDTLVQAFF
TGTGCCAGCAGCCCGGACACGTTAGTACAAGCTTTCTTT
>15|TRBV9|NA|TRBJ2-3|TRBD1
CASSARGQGTDTQYF
TGTGCCAGCAGCGCCCGGGGACAGGGGACAGATACGCAGTATTTT
>12|TRBV9|NA|TRBJ2-3|NA
CASSEVLDTQYF
TGTGCCAGCAGCGAGGTCCTAGATACGCAGTATTTT
>15|TRBV6-2/TRBV6-3|NA|TRBJ2-3|NA
CASRYSRGITDTQYF
TGTGCCAGCAGATACTCTAGGGGTATCACAGATACGCAGTATTTT
>16|TRBV18|NA|TRBJ2-2|TRBD1
CASSPPGGGFSGELFF
TGTGCCAGCTCACCACCAGGGGGCGGTTTCTCCGGGGAGCTGTTTTTT
>15|TRBV6-6|few|TRBJ2-5|NA
CASSRESAGRETQYF
TGTGCCAGCAGTCGCGAGTCTGCGGGAAGGGAGACCCAGTACTTC
>15|TRBV28|NA|TRBJ2-2|TRBD1
CASCRDRAGTGELFF
TGTGCCAGCTGCCGGGACAGGGCGGGGACCGGGGAGCTGTTTTTT
>17|TRBV5-5|NA|TRBJ1-5|TRBD1
CASSAGTGSYSNQPQHF
TGTGCCAGCAGCGCCGGGACAGGGTCTTATAGCAATCAGCCCCAGCATTTT
>14|TRBV9|NA|TRBJ2-7|NA
CASSVGGSFYEQYF
TGTGCCAGCAGCGTAGGAGGGTCCTTCTACGAGCAGTACTTC
>15|TRBV27|once|TRBJ2-3|NA
CASSLTPILTDTQYF
TGTGCCAGCAGTTTAACACCGATACTCACAGATACGCAGTATTTT
>17|TRBV9|NA|TRBJ2-3|TRBD2
CASSLGTSGGAPDTQYF
TGTGCCAGCAGCCTTGGGACTAGCGGGGGGGCGCCAGATACGCAGTATTTT
>16|TRBV20-1|once|TRBJ2-3|NA
CSASGSTPTSTDTQYF
TGCAGTGCTAGTGGTAGTACCCCAACTAGCACAGATACGCAGTATTTT
>14|TRBV6-1|NA|TRBJ1-2|NA
CASSEGQRISGYTF
TGTGCCAGCAGTGAAGGACAGAGGATCAGTGGCTACACCTTC
>17|TRBV5-4|NA|TRBJ2-3|TRBD2
CASSLTLAGGSTDTQYF
TGTGCCAGCAGCCTGACCTTAGCGGGGGGGAGCACAGATACGCAGTATTTT
>15|TRBV19|NA|TRBJ2-3|TRBD2
CASSLSSGVRYTQYF
TGTGCCAGTAGTCTCTCTAGCGGGGTGCGGTATACGCAGTATTTT
>13|TRBV5-1|NA|TRBJ1-1|NA
CASSLSASTEAFF
TGCGCCAGCAGCTTGTCTGCCAGCACTGAAGCTTTCTTT
>15|TRBV5-1|NA|TRBJ1-2|TRBD1
CASSTGQTTGYGYTF
TGCGCCAGCAGTACGGGACAGACGACCGGGTATGGCTACACCTTC
>15|TRBV3-1/TRBV3-2|NA|TRBJ1-2|TRBD1
CASSQDLDRGGDYTF
TGTGCCAGCAGCCAAGATCTCGACAGGGGAGGGGACTACACCTTC
>13|TRBV5-6|NA|TRBJ1-5|NA
CASSPGSNQPQHF
TGTGCCAGCAGCCCGGGGAGCAATCAGCCCCAGCATTTT
>17|TRBV4-3|NA|TRBJ1-2|TRBD1
CASSQDPATGGVRGYTF
TGCGCCAGCAGCCAAGATCCCGCGACAGGGGGGGTTCGAGGCTACACCTTC
>14|TRBV6-2/TRBV6-3|NA|TRBJ2-1|NA
CASSYLGSGNEQFF
TGTGCCAGCAGTTACCTCGGCAGTGGGAATGAGCAGTTCTTC
>15|TRBV18|once|TRBJ2-1|TRBD2
CASSPLAGGPNEQFF
TGTGCCAGCTCACCCTTAGCGGGAGGGCCGAATGAGCAGTTCTTC
>14|TRBV6-6|NA|TRBJ2-5|NA
CASSYSAGRETQYF
TGTGCCAGCAGTTACAGTGCAGGGAGAGAGACCCAGTACTTC
>15|TRBV27|NA|TRBJ1-1|NA
CASTRLGPEGAEAFF
TGTGCCAGCACCAGATTAGGGCCCGAAGGGGCTGAAGCTTTCTTT
>13|TRBV4-3|NA|TRBJ1-2|NA
CASSQDKGIGYTF
TGCGCCAGCAGCCAAGATAAGGGTATTGGCTACACCTTC
>13|TRBV6-2/TRBV6-3|once|TRBJ1-2|NA
CASSYVGLYGYTF
TGTGCCAGCAGTTACGTCGGCCTCTATGGCTACACCTTC
>16|TRBV5-1|NA|TRBJ2-1|NA
CASSLRRQLEYNEQFF
TGCGCCAGCAGCTTGCGCCGGCAGCTCGAGTACAATGAGCAGTTCTTC
>14|TRBV6-2/TRBV6-3|NA|TRBJ1-5|NA
CASSYGGDTQPQHF
TGTGCCAGCAGTTACGGGGGGGATACTCAGCCCCAGCATTTT